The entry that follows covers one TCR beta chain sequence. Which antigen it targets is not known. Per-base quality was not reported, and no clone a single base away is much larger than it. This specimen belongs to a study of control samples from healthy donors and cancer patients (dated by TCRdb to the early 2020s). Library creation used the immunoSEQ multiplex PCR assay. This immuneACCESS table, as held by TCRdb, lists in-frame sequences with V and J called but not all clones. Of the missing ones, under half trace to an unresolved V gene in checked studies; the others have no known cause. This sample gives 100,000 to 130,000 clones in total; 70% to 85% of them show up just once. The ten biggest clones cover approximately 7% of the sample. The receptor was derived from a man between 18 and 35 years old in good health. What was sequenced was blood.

The nucleotides read TGTGCCAGCAGTTTACATGGGACAGGGGAAGAAAAACTGTTTTTT. Protein translation: CASSLHGTGEEKLFF. The sequence joins TRBV28 to TRBJ1-4, and TRBD1 aligns with 10 junction nucleotides. The V end gives up 2 bases and the J end 8 bases, leaving 5 bases in the junction not matched to a gene. For CDR1 and CDR2, the germline V gene lists MDHEN and SYDVKM. The cysteine opens and the phenylalanine closes a CDR3 of 15 amino acids. Only the CDR3 DNA is retained, 45 bases long and in frame from the first base.